A single sample gave rise to the 10 T cell receptor beta chains below, sequenced in a study of TIL therapy for anti-PD-1-resistant metastatic lung cancer. As for time point: pre-treatment sample, taken before nivolumab and TIL therapy. The libraries were made with immunoSEQ v3. Produced via immunoSEQ multiplex PCR; TCRdb's table is partial and in-frame only. The table shows about 52,000 clones, with 70% to 80% occurring only once. Sequencing was performed on blood, taken at baseline. Source of these receptors: a woman aged 30 to 85 with non-small cell lung cancer.

This chain joins TRBV20-1 and TRBJ1-2; the D is unclear. This CDR3 spans 11 amino acids. Germline V gene sequence: CDR1 DFQATT, CDR2 SNEGSKA (reference sequence). The V end was cut by 0 bases, the J end by 4 bases, with 3 bases between. The CDR3 region has the DNA TGCAGTGCTAGAGATACCTATGGCTACACCTTC. It is translated as CSARDTYGYTF.

V is TRBV11-3 and J is TRBJ2-3; TRBD1 might be the D (5 bases). Deletions cut 4 bases from V and 4 bases from J, with 6 bases between. CDR3 length: 12 amino acids. Per germline, CDR1 SGHNT and CDR2 YENEEA. This CDR3 is CASSSTADTQYF. CDR3 bases: TGTGCCAGCAGCTCGACAGCAGATACGCAGTATTTT. Full variable domain (remainder filled in from reference TRBV11-3 and TRBJ2-3): EAGVVQSPRYKIIEKKQPVAFWCNPISGHNTLYWYLQNLGQGPELLIRYENEEAVDDSQLPKDRFSAERLKGVDSTLKIQPAELGDSAVYLCASSSTADTQYFGPGTRLTVL.

The V gene is TRBV15, the J gene TRBJ1-4, with a weak D call TRBD1 (5 bases). This CDR3 contains 14 residues. The germline V gene encodes CDR1 LNHNV and CDR2 YYDKDF (reference sequence). V gave up 5 bases and J gave up 4 bases, with 11 bases separating them. DNA for the CDR3: TGTGCCACCAGCCCCCGGGGGGGTAATGAAAAACTGTTTTTT. Protein sequence: CATSPRGGNEKLFF. Combining the CDR3 with reference TRBV15 and TRBJ1-4 gives the whole variable domain DAMVIQNPRYQVTQFGKPVTLSCSQTLNHNVMYWYQQKSSQAPKLLFHYYDKDFNNEADTPDNFQSRRPNTSFCFLDIRSPGLGDTAMYLCATSPRGGNEKLFFGSGTQLSVL.

This sequence joins TRBV10-2 and TRBJ2-7, with 7 bases aligning to TRBD1. V dropped 9 bases and J dropped 0; count of bases not matched to a gene: 8. CDR3 size: 14 residues. Germline values: CDR1 WSHSY, CDR2 SAAADI. As DNA, the CDR3 is TGCGCCAGTAGGGACAGATTGAGCTCCTACGAGCAGTACTTC. Its translation is CASRDRLSSYEQYF.

The chain recombines TRBV27 with TRBJ1-1, with 9 bases identical to TRBD1. The germline gives CDR1 MNHEY, CDR2 SMNVEV (reference sequence). V shed 5 bases and J 3 bases; nucleotides not matched to a gene: 4. This CDR3 is 14 amino acids long. Written as DNA, the CDR3 is TGTGCCAGCAGTATCCGGGACAGGGACACTGAAGCTTTCTTT. Encoded protein: CASSIRDRDTEAFF.

The CDR3 DNA reads as TGTGCCAGCAGTTACGGTAGCGGGAGGGAAGCAGATACGCAGTATTTT. Translated: CASSYGSGREADTQYF. The chain links TRBV6-5 to TRBJ2-3, with 11 bases lining up with TRBD2. Germline assignment: CDR1 MNHEY and CDR2 SVGAGI. The J segment lost 4 bases and the V segment lost 2 bases, leaving 5 bases of the junction unmatched. This CDR3 comprises 16 residues.

This sequence joins TRBV7-8 and TRBJ1-4; TRBD1 is a possible D gene (6 bases). The V gene's germline CDR1 is SGHVS and CDR2 FQNEAQ. V lost 7 bases and J lost 0, with 9 bases in between. The CDR3 runs 14 residues. CDR3 protein: CASTPGATNEKLFF. As DNA, the CDR3 is TGTGCCAGCACACCAGGGGCAACTAATGAAAAACTGTTTTTT.

This sequence joins TRBV2 and TRBJ2-6; 7 positions agree with TRBD1. The trim removed 4 bases at V and 2 bases at J, leaving 2 bases unmatched. Germline V gene sequence: CDR1 SNHLY, CDR2 FYNNEI. This CDR3 spans 15 amino acids. CDR3 amino acids: CASSADRAGANVLTF. As DNA, the CDR3 is TGTGCCAGCAGTGCCGACAGGGCTGGGGCCAACGTCCTGACTTTC.

The sample holds one count of this clone. The chain combines TRBV4-2 with TRBJ2-3; tentative D call: TRBD2 (5 bases). Germline CDR1 and CDR2: LGHNA and YNFKEQ. The CDR3 runs 15 residues. The V and J ends lost 0 bases and 2 bases respectively, with 9 bases between them. The CDR3 sequence: CASSQDPADTDTQYF. CDR3 coding DNA: TGTGCCAGCAGCCAAGACCCAGCGGACACAGATACGCAGTATTTT.

The V and J genes are TRBV6-4 and TRBJ1-5; the D is unclear. Germline V CDR1 and CDR2: MRHNA, SNTAGT. The CDR3 is 15 amino acids. With 2 bases removed from V and 3 bases from J, the gap between germline ends came to 11 bases. Written as DNA, the CDR3 is TGTGCCAGCAGTGACAGGGCAGCCCCCAATCAGCCCCAGCATTTT. Translation: CASSDRAAPNQPQHF.